Shown below are 5 T cell receptor beta chains from a single sample sequenced in a study of OX40 agonist ivuxolimab in advanced cancers. The protocol was immunoSEQ multiplex PCR, while the TCRdb copy is restricted to in-frame clones and leaves out a portion. The sample lists approximately 54,000 clones, about 80% occurring once. Material: CD4+ or CD8+ T cells sorted from blood, obtained in a trial of the OX40 agonist ivuxolimab. These receptors came from an adult with an advanced solid tumor such as melanoma, head and neck, liver or kidney cancer.

This clone showed up just once. This chain uses TRBV10-2 with TRBJ2-1, with TRBD2 identical over 10 bases. V was pared by 6 bases and J by 10 bases, with 6 bases of the junction left unmatched. This CDR3 has 13 residues. Germline V CDR1 and CDR2: WSHSY, SAAADI. As DNA, the CDR3 is TGCGCCAGCAGGCAGCGGGGGGGCCAGGAGCAGTTCTTC. Translation gives CASRQRGGQEQFF.

The J gene is TRBJ1-6, the V gene TRBV5-5; a possible D gene is TRBD1 (6 bases). The V gene lost 4 bases and the J gene lost 7 bases, with 15 bases spanning the gap. Germline V gene sequence: CDR1 SGHKS, CDR2 YYEKEE (reference sequence). The CDR3 loop spans 15 amino acids. This chain's CDR3 is CASSAGAGYNSPLHF. As DNA, the CDR3 is TGTGCCAGCAGCGCGGGGGCCGGGTACAATTCACCCCTCCACTTT.

This clone has only a few counts. Different DNA sequences within this sample yield the same CDR3. This rearrangement joins TRBV5-1 to TRBJ1-4, with TRBD1 matching over 9 bases. The CDR3 runs 15 residues. The germline CDR1 and CDR2 sequences are SGHRS and YFSETQ. The trim removed 4 bases at V and 5 bases at J, leaving 6 bases unmatched. CDR3 sequence reads: CASSPSGTGNEKLFF. CDR3 coding DNA: TGCGCCAGCAGCCCAAGTGGGACAGGGAATGAAAAACTGTTTTTT. The full variable domain, with the rest looked up from reference TRBV5-1 and TRBJ1-4, is KAGVTQTPRYLIKTRGQQVTLSCSPISGHRSVSWYQQTPGQGLQFLFEYFSETQRNKGNFPGRFSGRQFSNSRSEMNVSTLELGDSALYLCASSPSGTGNEKLFFGSGTQLSVL.

The chain joins TRBV7-9 to TRBJ2-1; TRBD1 agrees at 7 bases. The CDR3 extends over 15 amino acids. V lost 0 bases and J lost 7; bases outside the gene matches: 6. CDR1 SEHNR and CDR2 FQNEAQ come from the germline V gene (reference sequence). The CDR3 reads CASSLATGLLNEQFF. The DNA for the CDR3 is TGTGCCAGCAGCTTAGCGACAGGGCTACTGAATGAGCAGTTCTTC.

The chain uses TRBV19 and TRBJ2-7, with 10 positions matching TRBD1. J was trimmed by 2 bases and V by 4 bases; bases with no gene match: 8. The V gene's germline CDR1 is LNHDA and CDR2 SQIVND (reference sequence). This CDR3 contains 16 residues. The CDR3 sequence: CASSKTGGGRTYEQYF. The CDR3, as DNA: TGTGCCAGTAGTAAGACAGGGGGCGGGAGGACCTACGAGCAGTACTTC.